The 19 T cell receptor beta chains presented below share a single source sample, sequenced in a study of blood T cell repertoires in COVID-19. The data were produced by immunoSEQ multiplex PCR, yet TCRdb's version contains in-frame clones alone and is incomplete. The repertoire holds more than 250,000 clones, with more than 75% as singletons. The sequenced sample consisted of peripheral blood. The receptors stem from a man aged 45-65 years with active or convalescent COVID-19.

A single count supports this clone. The rearrangement uses TRBV27 and TRBJ1-1; 10 bases are shared with TRBD1. Germline CDR1 MNHEY, CDR2 SMNVEV (reference sequence). The junction had 11 bases not matched to a gene; V was cut back by 8 bases and J by 8 bases. The CDR3 has 14 residues. CDR3 loop: CASRQGAWAPEAFF. CDR3 nucleotides: TGTGCCAGCCGACAGGGGGCATGGGCACCAGAAGCTTTCTTT.

The chain carries TRBV19 and TRBJ1-2, with TRBD1 identical over 9 bases. With V trimmed by 4 bases and J by 5 bases, 11 bases remained unmatched. The germline gives CDR1 LNHDA, CDR2 SQIVND (reference sequence). This CDR3 has 16 amino acids. For the CDR3, the DNA is TGTGCCAGTAGTAGGGGATCACAGGGGGCCGGATATGGCTACACCTTC. This gives the protein CASSRGSQGAGYGYTF.

This chain uses TRBV4-2 with TRBJ2-5, with 9 bases identical to TRBD2. V was clipped by 0 bases and J by 4 bases; unmatched bases: 9. The CDR3 is 17 residues long. CDR1 is LGHNA, CDR2 YNFKEQ, per germline. The CDR3 DNA reads as TGTGCCAGCAGCCAAGATCAGACTAGCGGCAGCGTAGAGACCCAGTACTTC. Its translation is CASSQDQTSGSVETQYF.

The chain joins TRBV5-4 to TRBJ2-3; a weak D match, TRBD1 (5 bases). The CDR3 has 13 amino acids. Germline CDR1 SGHNT, CDR2 YYREEE (reference sequence). Trimming took 4 bases from V and 2 from J, leaving 8 bases between them. DNA of the CDR3: TGTGCCAGCAGCGAACAGGACACAGATACGCAGTATTTT. Its protein is CASSEQDTDTQYF.

The chain employs TRBV6-5 and TRBJ1-6; 8 nucleotides line up with TRBD1. This CDR3 is 16 amino acids long. Germline CDR1 and CDR2: MNHEY and SVGAGI. With 0 bases clipped from V and 8 bases from J, the junction kept 6 bases outside the gene matches. For the CDR3, the DNA is TGTGCCAGCAGTTACTCGTTCCAGGGGGCCGATTCACCCCTCCACTTT. This sequence encodes CASSYSFQGADSPLHF.

This clone occurred once. The J gene is TRBJ2-1, the V gene TRBV27; D is perhaps TRBD1 (6 bases). This CDR3 has 14 amino acids. CDR1 and CDR2 (germline): MNHEY, SMNVEV (reference sequence). V lost 0 bases, J lost 4 bases, and 7 bases lay in between. The CDR3 is CASSLSRGYNEQFF. CDR3 DNA: TGTGCCAGCAGTTTATCAAGGGGGTACAATGAGCAGTTCTTC.

This rearrangement joins TRBV5-4 to TRBJ2-3; the D is unclear. Trimming stripped 2 bases from V and 8 bases from J, with 18 bases between. CDR3 length equals 15 residues. Germline CDR1 SGHNT, CDR2 YYREEE (reference sequence). The CDR3 bases are TGTGCCAGCAGCTTAACCGCTTCTCCTTCGGGTACGCAGTATTTT. Amino acids: CASSLTASPSGTQYF.

This rearrangement joins TRBV9 to TRBJ2-2, with 12 bases matching TRBD1. The CDR3 is 17 amino acids. The V and J ends lost 0 bases and 9 bases, in that order; junction bases with no gene match: 9. Germline CDR1 and CDR2: SGDLS and YYNGEE. The CDR3 spells CASSVGSGDRGQRELFF. CDR3 bases: TGTGCCAGCAGCGTAGGCTCAGGGGACAGGGGGCAGAGGGAGCTGTTTTTT.

The chain has TRBV19 and TRBJ1-2, with 7 bases identical to TRBD1. Germline V gene data show CDR1 as LNHDA and CDR2 as SQIVND (reference sequence). The CDR3 has 13 residues. V shed 7 bases and J 8 bases; nucleotides not matched to a gene: 10. CDR3 in amino acids: CASTIDRVAGYTF. The CDR3 nucleotides read TGTGCCAGTACCATCGACAGGGTGGCCGGCTACACCTTC. Complete variable domain (other parts from reference TRBV19 and TRBJ1-2): DGGITQSPKYLFRKEGQNVTLSCEQNLNHDAMYWYRQDPGQGLRLIYYSQIVNDFQKGDIAEGYSVSREKKESFPLTVTSAQKNPTAFYLCASTIDRVAGYTFGSGTRLTVV.

The V call is TRBV6-5, the J call TRBJ2-3; TRBD2 aligns across 8 bases. The CDR3 extends over 15 amino acids. J gave up 10 bases and V 5 bases, and 14 bases lay outside the gene matches. Germline V gives CDR1 MNHEY, CDR2 SVGAGI. The CDR3 loop is CASSPLAATWNPQYF. DNA for the CDR3: TGTGCCAGCAGTCCACTAGCGGCTACCTGGAATCCGCAGTATTTT.

For the CDR3, the DNA is TGTGCCATCAGCACAGGATCCGGCTACACCTTC. It yields the protein CAISTGSGYTF. The chain employs TRBV10-3 and TRBJ1-2; a weak D match, TRBD1 (5 bases). Germline CDR1 reads ENHRY; CDR2 reads SYGVKD. V shed 6 bases and J shed 8 bases, with 10 bases lying between them. The CDR3 runs 11 residues.

This CDR3 reads CAWSVRTGGTSPLHF. Here the CDR3 DNA reads TGTGCCTGGAGTGTGCGGACAGGGGGCACTTCACCCCTCCACTTT. V usage is TRBV30 and J usage is TRBJ1-6, with TRBD1 identical over 11 bases. V lost 0 bases and J lost 9; bases outside the gene matches: 4. CDR3 length: 15 amino acids. Per the germline V gene, CDR1 is GTSNPN and CDR2 is SVGIG (reference sequence).

V and J are TRBV5-1 and TRBJ2-1; 10 nucleotides agree with TRBD1. V shed 4 bases and J 8 bases; nucleotides not matched to a gene: 12. The CDR3 is 16 residues long. From germline, CDR1 is SGHRS and CDR2 YFSETQ. The CDR3 loop is CASSRLRGQGSDEQFF. The CDR3 DNA reads TGCGCCAGCAGCCGGTTGCGGGGACAGGGGTCAGATGAGCAGTTCTTC.

The chain links TRBV21-1 to TRBJ2-1; the table's D call TRBD2 went unverified against the DNA. TRBV21-1 is designated a pseudogene. CDR3 length: 17 residues. CDR3 DNA: TGTGCCAGCAGCAAAGATCAACTAGCGGGTCCTTACAATGAGCAGTTCTTC. This sequence encodes CASSKDQLAGPYNEQFF.

This chain connects TRBV10-3 to TRBJ1-4, with a possible D match to TRBD1 (5 bases). There are 12 residues in the CDR3. The ends were cut back, 8 bases at V and 5 bases at J, with 9 bases in the middle. The germline V gene encodes CDR1 ENHRY and CDR2 SYGVKD. DNA of the CDR3: TGTGCCATCCGGGGGGGAAATGAAAAACTGTTTTTT. Translation gives CAIRGGNEKLFF.

This clone was observed once. The rearrangement uses TRBV20-1 and TRBJ1-2; D remains ambiguous. The CDR3 totals 11 residues. The V end was cut by 3 bases, the J end by 4 bases, with 6 bases between. CDR1 and CDR2 (germline): DFQATT, SNEGSKA (reference sequence). Here the CDR3 DNA reads TGCAGTGCTAGTGAGCGCTATGGCTACACCTTC. Its translation: CSASERYGYTF.

The J gene is TRBJ2-3, the V gene TRBV11-2, with 10 bases identical to TRBD1. CDR3 length: 15 residues. The germline CDR1 and CDR2 sequences are SGHAT and FQNNGV. The V segment lost 1 base and the J segment 6 bases; nucleotides outside the gene matches: 4. The DNA for the CDR3 is TGTGCCAGCAGCTTAGTGGGGGACAGGGGCGATACGCAGTATTTT. It codes for CASSLVGDRGDTQYF.

This chain connects TRBV28 to TRBJ2-7; possibly TRBD1 for D (6 bases). The length of the CDR3 is 14 residues. The V gene lost 3 bases and the J gene lost 3 bases, with 12 bases spanning the gap. Germline values: CDR1 MDHEN, CDR2 SYDVKM. CDR3 sequence: CASSLQGGIYEQYF. The CDR3, as DNA: TGTGCCAGCAGTTTGCAAGGGGGAATCTACGAGCAGTACTTC.

Comments on this clone: A junction end diverges from the germline sequence, so it may reflect a read error. The J gene is TRBJ2-2, the V gene TRBV3-1 (or the pseudogene TRBV3-2), with 8 bases fitting TRBD2. Looked up from germline, CDR1 is LGHDT and CDR2 is YNNKEL (reference sequence). The CDR3 extends over 14 amino acids. CDR3 in amino acids: CASGQSGSAGELFF. The CDR3 nucleotides are TGTGCCAGCGGCCAGAGCGGGAGCGCCGGGGAGCTGTTTTTT.